This TCR beta chain stems from a study of blood T cell repertoires in COVID-19. Data came from immunoSEQ multiplex PCR; TCRdb stores just in-frame clones and leaves some out. The table shows 100,000 to 150,000 clones, with around 76% occurring only once. Germline V gives CDR1 LGHDT, CDR2 YNNKEL (reference sequence). V lost 5 bases, J lost 5 bases, and 9 bases lay in between. This CDR3 comprises 12 residues. This chain joins TRBV3-1 (or the pseudogene TRBV3-2) and TRBJ1-2; D is uncertain. This sequence originates from a man older than 75 with COVID-19, enrolled during active disease. The sample consisted of peripheral blood. This CDR3 reads CASSKRRYGYTF. The CDR3 bases are TGTGCCAGCAGCAAGAGGCGGTATGGCTACACCTTC.